Given below is one T cell receptor beta chain in context. What it binds is unknown. The data derive from a study of T cell responses to AZD1222 COVID-19 vaccine. The data were produced by immunoSEQ multiplex PCR, yet TCRdb's version contains in-frame clones alone and is incomplete. The profile covers roughly 62,000 clones, with around three quarters appearing a single time and around 15% taken by the ten largest. General study results and limits: It should be noted that donors were predominantly white British and more often female, and clonal diversity was possibly underestimated. The study sampled repertoires only after the peak T cell response.

This CDR3 has 16 residues. Unmatched junction bases numbered 11, after V lost 4 bases and J lost 8 bases. Per the germline V gene, CDR1 is SGHVS and CDR2 is FNYEAQ. This receptor was identified in an adult in good health. Source: peripheral blood, taken on day 0 of AZD1222 vaccination. The rearrangement uses TRBV7-6 and TRBJ2-1; 10 bases line up with TRBD1. The CDR3 reads CASSSSRDRGGYEQFF. The CDR3 nucleotides read TGTGCCAGCAGCTCGTCCCGGGACAGGGGAGGTTATGAGCAGTTCTTC.